These 21 T cell receptor beta chains were all obtained from the same sample, sequenced in a study of metastatic and nonmetastatic thyroid tumors. TCRdb re-processed the PCR reads through MiXCR. This sample has around 20,000 clones, with roughly 33% found just once. Thyroid surgery took place with no prior treatment in any patient. The sequenced material came from adjacent normal tissue. These receptors all come from a female donor with papillary thyroid cancer or a benign thyroid nodule (not recorded which). Some clones in this sample may be carry-over from other donors' samples.

The table lists this clone with many counts. The chain carries TRBV24-1 and TRBJ1-3; possible D gene TRBD1, 6 bases. The CDR3 loop spans 17 amino acids. CDR1 KGHDR and CDR2 SFDVKD come from the germline V gene. The V gene lost 0 bases and the J gene lost 1 base, with 12 bases spanning the gap. The DNA of the CDR3 is TGTGCCACCAGTGATTTGGAGAAGGGGGTTTCTGGAAACACCATATATTTT. Translating it yields CATSDLEKGVSGNTIYF.

The chain employs TRBV19 and TRBJ1-1, with D unclear. Between the trimmed V and J ends, which lost 8 bases and 0 bases, there was a span of 10 bases. The CDR3 totals 13 residues. Germline assignment: CDR1 LNHDA and CDR2 SQIVND (reference sequence). CDR3 residues: CASSERLNTEAFF. The DNA for the CDR3 is TGTGCCAGTTCAGAAAGGTTGAACACTGAAGCTTTCTTT.

In its sample, this clone is medium-sized. This chain uses TRBV12-3 or TRBV12-4 with TRBJ1-1; no clear D gene. This CDR3 has 12 residues. The V end was cut by 7 bases, the J end by 4 bases, with 10 bases between. The chain's CDR3 is CASTFRTTEAFF. DNA for the CDR3: TGTGCCAGCACCTTCCGGACCACTGAAGCTTTCTTT.

This clone occurred a few times. This chain connects TRBV6-5 to TRBJ2-1; D perhaps matches TRBD2 (5 bases). Germline loops: CDR1 MNHEY, CDR2 SVGAGI. Trimming removed 0 bases at V and 11 bases at J, with 20 bases between. The CDR3 has 16 amino acids. CDR3 nucleotides: TGTGCCAGCAGTTACTCGAGACTAAGAGCGGCCTTGAAGCAGTTCTTC. Amino acid sequence: CASSYSRLRAALKQFF.

Notes on this clone: An end of the junction differs from the germline gene, which may be a read error. V and J are TRBV11-2 and TRBJ1-2, with 10 nucleotides matching TRBD1. CDR1 is SGHAT, CDR2 FQNNGV, per germline. The CDR3 has 18 residues. The CDR3 loop is CVSSGRRADRGSVGGYTF. CDR3 in DNA: TGTGTCAGCAGCGGCCGACGCGCGGACAGGGGGTCGGTGGGAGGCTACACCTTC.

In its sample, this clone was seen a few times. The rearrangement joins TRBV6-1 to TRBJ1-6; D call uncertain. CDR3 length: 17 amino acids. Germline V gene sequence: CDR1 MNHNS, CDR2 SASEGT. V was shortened by 5 bases and J by 7 bases, with 21 bases between the two germline ends. The CDR3 DNA reads as TGTGCCAGCAGTCCCCCTAGGACGGGCAAAGGAAATTCACCCCTCCACTTT. Translation: CASSPPRTGKGNSPLHF.

J is TRBJ2-3 and V is TRBV5-1; D gene uncertain. The V end was cut by 4 bases, the J end by 6 bases, with 15 bases between. The germline CDR1 and CDR2 sequences are SGHRS and YFSETQ. The CDR3 length is 14 residues. The CDR3 nucleotides are TGCGCCAGCAGCCCCGTCCGGTCCTGGGATACGCAGTATTTT. Its protein product is CASSPVRSWDTQYF.

The chain carries TRBV6-5 and TRBJ1-1, with D possibly being TRBD1 (6 bases). V was clipped by 2 bases and J by 5 bases, with 15 bases between them. The CDR3 runs to 15 residues. The V gene's germline CDR1 is MNHEY and CDR2 SVGAGI. The CDR3 here is CASSYQQGSQTEAFF. CDR3 DNA sequence: TGTGCCAGCAGTTACCAGCAGGGGTCGCAAACTGAAGCTTTCTTT.

The V and J genes are TRBV6-1 and TRBJ2-5, with D perhaps matching TRBD1 (6 bases). CDR1 MNHNS and CDR2 SASEGT come from the germline V gene. Trimming took off 10 bases at V and 7 bases at J, with 25 bases between the two ends. The length of the CDR3 is 15 residues. CDR3 in amino acids: CAIPAGDQTGGTQYF. The DNA for the CDR3 is TGTGCCATCCCGGCAGGGGACCAAACGGGTGGGACCCAGTACTTC.

The chain recombines TRBV6-2 or TRBV6-3 with TRBJ2-7; the D gene is possibly TRBD2 (5 bases). Germline V gives CDR1 MNHEY, CDR2 SVGEGT. Trimming removed 0 bases at V and 5 bases at J, with 11 bases between. The CDR3 sequence is 14 residues long. CDR3 sequence: CASSYSRREHEQYF. CDR3 sequence (DNA): TGTGCCAGCAGTTACTCGAGACGGGAACACGAGCAGTACTTC.

The CDR3 loop is CASRFVEESPLHF. The CDR3 DNA reads as TGTGCCAGCAGGTTTGTCGAGGAATCACCCCTCCACTTT. The chain is built from TRBV12-3 or TRBV12-4 and TRBJ1-6; unclear D gene. This CDR3 has 13 residues. Trimming removed 6 bases at V and 10 bases at J, with 13 bases between.

In its sample, this clone was seen a few times. The CDR3 nucleotides read TGTGCCAGCTCAAGGGACAGGTACCAAGAGACCCAGTACTTC. Translating it yields CASSRDRYQETQYF. The gene calls are TRBV6-1 and TRBJ2-5, with 8 bases identical to TRBD1. Trimming at V came to 8 bases and at J to 0 bases, leaving 5 bases not matched to a gene. Looked up from germline, CDR1 is MNHNS and CDR2 is SASEGT. This CDR3 region has 14 residues.

This clone is medium-sized in the sample. The CDR3 region has the DNA TGTGCCAGCAGTGCGCGGAGGGGAACTGAAGCTTTCTTT. Translation: CASSARRGTEAFF. V usage is TRBV12-3 or TRBV12-4 and J usage is TRBJ1-1, with D maybe TRBD1 (5 bases). V lost 5 bases to trimming and J lost 5 bases, with 12 bases between them. The CDR3 contains 13 residues.

The V gene is TRBV20-1, the J gene TRBJ2-1, with D possibly being TRBD1 (5 bases). Germline CDR1 and CDR2: DFQATT and SNEGSKA (reference sequence). The CDR3 loop spans 15 amino acids. V lost 2 bases and J lost 5, with 16 bases in between. The CDR3 bases are TGCAGTGCTAGAAGCCCGGTAGGACAAAACAATGAGCAGTTCTTC. Its translation: CSARSPVGQNNEQFF.

This clone came up many times. The gene calls are TRBV5-1 and TRBJ2-3, with 11 bases that match TRBD2. The junction had 4 bases not matched to a gene; V was cut back by 3 bases and J by 1 base. Germline V CDR1 and CDR2: SGHRS, YFSETQ. The CDR3 sequence is 16 residues long. The CDR3 DNA follows: TGCGCCAGCAGCTCTCTAGCGGGGGGAGGCACAGATACGCAGTATTTT. Residues: CASSSLAGGGTDTQYF. Full variable domain (outside the CDR3, taken from reference TRBV5-1 and TRBJ2-3): KAGVTQTPRYLIKTRGQQVTLSCSPISGHRSVSWYQQTPGQGLQFLFEYFSETQRNKGNFPGRFSGRQFSNSRSEMNVSTLELGDSALYLCASSSLAGGGTDTQYFGPGTRLTVL.

In this sample, this clone turned up a few times. In DNA, the CDR3 is TGTGCCAGCAGTGCGGGGCGGCTCTCTGGAAACACCATATATTTT. This encodes CASSAGRLSGNTIYF. The rearrangement uses TRBV6-1 and TRBJ1-3; a possible D gene is TRBD1 (5 bases). The germline gives CDR1 MNHNS, CDR2 SASEGT. CDR3 size: 15 residues. V was shortened by 4 bases and J by 0 bases, with 10 bases between the two germline ends.

This clone was counted a few times. The chain has TRBV11-3 and TRBJ2-3, with D possibly matching TRBD1 (5 bases). Germline V gives CDR1 SGHNT, CDR2 YENEEA. Trimming removed 5 bases at V and 4 bases at J, with 10 bases between. The CDR3 has 13 residues. CDR3 in amino acids: CASSELRADTQYF. The DNA of the CDR3 is TGTGCCAGCAGCGAGCTCAGGGCAGATACGCAGTATTTT.

This rearrangement joins TRBV6-2 or TRBV6-3 to TRBJ1-2; maybe TRBD1 (6 bases). Germline CDR1 is MNHEY and CDR2 is SVGEGT. The V end was cut by 5 bases, the J end by 5 bases, with 12 bases between. The CDR3 loop spans 13 amino acids. Here the CDR3 DNA reads TGTGCCAGCAGTCTCCACAGGGAGTATGGCTACACCTTC. Translating it yields CASSLHREYGYTF.

The CDR3 DNA reads TGTGCCAGTAGATGGGTCTTTAATTCACCCCTCCACTTT. Protein sequence: CASRWVFNSPLHF. V and J are TRBV19 and TRBJ1-6; unclear D gene. From germline, CDR1 is LNHDA and CDR2 SQIVND (reference sequence). This CDR3 has 13 amino acids. Trimming took 6 bases from V and 6 from J, leaving 9 bases between them. Complete variable domain (other parts from reference TRBV19 and TRBJ1-6): DGGITQSPKYLFRKEGQNVTLSCEQNLNHDAMYWYRQDPGQGLRLIYYSQIVNDFQKGDIAEGYSVSREKKESFPLTVTSAQKNPTAFYLCASRWVFNSPLHFGNGTRLTVT.

The V gene is TRBV2, the J gene TRBJ2-7; 10 bases are shared with TRBD1. J lost 4 bases, V lost 8 bases, and 5 bases had no gene match. The CDR3 covers 13 residues. CDR1 is SNHLY, CDR2 FYNNEI, per germline. The CDR3 here is CASRQGATYEQYF. The CDR3, as DNA: TGTGCCAGCCGACAGGGGGCTACGTACGAGCAGTACTTC.

This clone was seen only a few times. In nucleotides, the CDR3 is TGTGCCACCAGGGAACGGGGCGGCTACAATGAGCAGTTCTTC. Its translation: CATRERGGYNEQFF. The V call is TRBV24-1, the J call TRBJ2-1, with D perhaps given as TRBD1 or TRBD2 (5 bases each). The V end lost 7 bases, the J end lost 3 bases, and 12 bases lay between the germline ends. CDR1 is KGHDR and CDR2 is SFDVKD in the germline V gene. This CDR3 spans 14 amino acids.